Below, 28 T cell receptor beta chains from the same sample are listed, as sequenced in a study of blood T cell repertoires in COVID-19. The repertoire was sequenced with immunoSEQ multiplex PCR; TCRdb's copy has only in-frame clones and lacks some. This table has roughly 300,000 clones, around nine tenths appearing once. Specimen: peripheral blood. The origin of the receptors is a woman aged 25 to 45 with COVID-19, enrolled during active disease.

This chain uses TRBV28 with TRBJ2-7; weak D call: TRBD2 (5 bases). The CDR3 contains 13 residues. The germline V gene encodes CDR1 MDHEN and CDR2 SYDVKM. V lost 2 bases and J 5 bases, leaving 10 bases between the germline ends. In nucleotides, the CDR3 is TGTGCCAGCAGTTTACGGGGTTTCAACGAGCAGTACGTC. Its translation: CASSLRGFNEQYV.

The chain recombines TRBV28 with TRBJ2-5; D is perhaps TRBD2 (5 bases). Germline V CDR1 and CDR2: MDHEN, SYDVKM. The V end was cut by 6 bases, the J end by 2 bases, with 22 bases between. The CDR3 spans 17 residues. The CDR3 sequence: CASSITVEGLDQETQYF. Written as DNA, the CDR3 is TGTGCCAGCAGCATAACTGTCGAGGGCCTAGATCAAGAGACCCAGTACTTC. Complete variable domain (other parts from reference TRBV28 and TRBJ2-5): DVKVTQSSRYLVKRTGEKVFLECVQDMDHENMFWYRQDPGLGLRLIYFSYDVKMKEKGDIPEGYSVSREKKERFSLILESASTNQTSMYLCASSITVEGLDQETQYFGPGTRLLVL.

V and J are TRBV28 and TRBJ2-7, with D possibly matching TRBD2 (7 bases). The CDR3 consists of 14 residues. The V end was cut by 6 bases, the J end by 6 bases, with 18 bases between. The germline gives CDR1 MDHEN, CDR2 SYDVKM. The CDR3 coding sequence is TGTGCCAGCAGCGCCTGGGGGGCTAGCGGCGAGCAGTACGTC. This sequence encodes CASSAWGASGEQYV.

V usage is TRBV23-1 and J usage is TRBJ2-1; maybe TRBD2 (6 bases). TRBV23-1 is annotated as an ORF whose role is uncertain. Trimming shortened V by 1 base and J by 7 bases, and 17 bases separated the two germline ends. CDR3 length: 16 amino acids. The CDR3 DNA follows: TGCGCCAGCAGTCAATTGGGAGGCCCCCCGTTGAATGAGCAGTTCTTC. Translation: CASSQLGGPPLNEQFF.

This clone was recorded once. The gene calls are TRBV14 and TRBJ2-1; D is perhaps TRBD2 (5 bases). The germline gives CDR1 SGHDN, CDR2 FVKESK. The CDR3 is 14 amino acids. V was shortened by 4 bases and J by 1 base, with 8 bases between the two germline ends. As DNA, the CDR3 is TGTGCCAGCAGCCCCCGGGGTTCCTACAATGAGCAGTTCTTC. Translating it yields CASSPRGSYNEQFF.

The chain is built from TRBV19 and TRBJ1-1; D possibly corresponds to TRBD1 (6 bases). The V gene's germline CDR1 is LNHDA and CDR2 SQIVND (reference sequence). The length of the CDR3 is 17 residues. Trimming removed 4 bases from V and 1 base from J, with 19 bases in between. The DNA of the CDR3 is TGTGCCAGTAGTAGCACAGGGAACCGGCCGGAGAACACTGAAGCTTTCTTT. Translation gives CASSSTGNRPENTEAFF.

The J gene is TRBJ1-1, the V gene TRBV18, with D unresolved. Germline-derived CDR1 and CDR2 are KGHSH and LQKENI. This CDR3 is 15 amino acids long. The V end was cut by 1 base, the J end by 3 bases, with 12 bases between. The CDR3 is CASSPLEKFYTEAFF. DNA for the CDR3: TGTGCCAGCTCACCACTTGAGAAATTTTACACTGAAGCTTTCTTT.

This clone was found once. V usage is TRBV2 and J usage is TRBJ2-2; 7 bases are shared with TRBD1. CDR1 is SNHLY and CDR2 is FYNNEI in the germline V gene. J gave up 6 bases and V 10 bases, and 5 bases lay outside the gene matches. The CDR3 is made up of 12 amino acids. In DNA form, the CDR3 reads TGTGCCATACCGCAGGGGGCCGGGGAGCTGTTTTTT. Translated: CAIPQGAGELFF.

The CDR3 region has the DNA TGTGCCAGCAGTTACGGAGAGGGCACTGAAGCTTTCTTT. Protein: CASSYGEGTEAFF. The chain uses TRBV6-5 and TRBJ1-1, with D unresolved. The V gene's germline CDR1 is MNHEY and CDR2 SVGAGI. V was shortened by 2 bases and J by 4 bases, with 8 bases between the two germline ends. CDR3 length equals 13 residues.

J is TRBJ2-1 and V is TRBV2; D is perhaps TRBD2 (5 bases). The germline CDR1 and CDR2 sequences are SNHLY and FYNNEI. The CDR3 loop spans 12 amino acids. V lost 6 bases and J 4 bases, leaving 7 bases between the germline ends. The CDR3 bases are TGTGCCAGCAGAAGCGGATACAATGAGCAGTTCTTC. It is translated as CASRSGYNEQFF.

Turning to this clone: Other DNA variants within this sample encode the same CDR3. The chain is built from TRBV7-2 and TRBJ2-5; TRBD1 matches 11 bases. The CDR3 is made up of 14 amino acids. The junction had 4 bases not matched to a gene; V was cut back by 6 bases and J by 4 bases. From germline, CDR1 is SGHTA and CDR2 FQGNSA. The CDR3 loop reads CASSRDRGGETQYF. The DNA for the CDR3 is TGTGCCAGCAGTCGGGACAGGGGGGGAGAGACCCAGTACTTC.

The chain couples TRBV5-1 to TRBJ2-5; 10 bases map to TRBD2. The CDR3 runs to 15 residues. Germline loops: CDR1 SGHRS, CDR2 YFSETQ. V lost 2 bases and J lost 6; bases outside the gene matches: 7. This CDR3 is CASSFSSGGGQTQYF. For the CDR3, the DNA is TGCGCCAGCAGCTTTTCTAGCGGGGGAGGGCAGACCCAGTACTTC.

The V and J genes are TRBV7-9 and TRBJ1-2, with 7 bases that match TRBD1. The V and J ends lost 5 bases and 6 bases, in that order; junction bases with no gene match: 3. The CDR3 sequence is 12 residues long. The germline V gene has CDR1 SEHNR and CDR2 FQNEAQ (reference sequence). In DNA form, the CDR3 reads TGTGCCAGCAGCAAGGGACAGAATGGCTACACCTTC. It yields the protein CASSKGQNGYTF. Together with reference TRBV7-9 and TRBJ1-2, the CDR3 gives the full variable domain: DTGVSQNPRHKITKRGQNVTFRCDPISEHNRLYWYRQTLGQGPEFLTYFQNEAQLEKSRLLSDRFSAERPKGSFSTLEIQRTEQGDSAMYLCASSKGQNGYTFGSGTRLTVV.

The rearrangement links TRBV6-4 to TRBJ2-3; 7 bases line up with TRBD1. Per germline, CDR1 MRHNA and CDR2 SNTAGT. V was clipped by 5 bases and J by 0 bases; unmatched bases: 2. This CDR3 contains 14 residues. The CDR3 is CASSPGQSTDTQYF. The CDR3 DNA reads as TGTGCCAGCAGTCCGGGACAGAGCACAGATACGCAGTATTTT.

The chain carries TRBV19 and TRBJ1-4, with D maybe TRBD1 (5 bases). The germline V and J ends were trimmed by 3 bases and 0 bases, with 11 bases remaining between them. The CDR3 has 16 residues. Germline loops: CDR1 LNHDA, CDR2 SQIVND (reference sequence). CDR3 amino acids: CASSIRGLATNEKLFF. The CDR3, as DNA: TGTGCCAGTAGTATTAGGGGACTTGCAACTAATGAAAAACTGTTTTTT.

The chain combines TRBV6-2 or TRBV6-3 with TRBJ1-5; D remains unclear. With 3 bases removed from V and 6 bases from J, the gap between germline ends came to 6 bases. Germline CDR1 MNHEY, CDR2 SVGEGT. The CDR3 is made up of 12 amino acids. CDR3 nucleotides: TGTGCCAGCAGTTATAATTCTCAGCCCCAGCATTTT. Residues: CASSYNSQPQHF.

J is TRBJ1-1 and V is TRBV3-1 (or the pseudogene TRBV3-2); 7 nucleotides line up with TRBD1. This CDR3 is 18 amino acids long. Germline assignment: CDR1 LGHDT and CDR2 YNNKEL (reference sequence). With 1 base clipped from V and 2 bases from J, the junction kept 13 bases outside the gene matches. CDR3 sequence reads: CASSQVVDKGQLNTEAFF. CDR3 DNA sequence: TGTGCCAGCAGCCAAGTAGTCGATAAGGGACAGTTAAACACTGAAGCTTTCTTT.

The chain couples TRBV4-2 to TRBJ2-1, with 10 bases that match TRBD1. The V gene's germline CDR1 is LGHNA and CDR2 YNFKEQ. This CDR3 contains 16 residues. V lost 1 base, J lost 5 bases, and 5 bases stayed unmatched. The CDR3 spells CASSQGQGAADNEQFF. The CDR3 DNA reads as TGTGCCAGCAGCCAAGGACAGGGGGCAGCGGACAATGAGCAGTTCTTC.

This rearrangement joins TRBV29-1 to TRBJ2-2; TRBD1 agrees at 8 bases. V lost 7 bases and J lost 5; bases outside the gene matches: 9. The germline gives CDR1 SQVTM, CDR2 ANQGSEA. The CDR3 is 14 residues long. This CDR3 is CSATGDRSTGELFF. In DNA form, the CDR3 reads TGCAGCGCGACAGGGGATCGTTCAACCGGGGAGCTGTTTTTT.

Notes on this clone: This sample includes further DNA sequences coding for the same CDR3. This rearrangement joins TRBV28 to TRBJ2-3; TRBD2 matches at 7 bases. Germline CDR1 MDHEN, CDR2 SYDVKM. The trim removed 8 bases at V and 2 bases at J, leaving 13 bases unmatched. The CDR3 totals 16 residues. CDR3 amino acids: CASRARLAGNTDTQYF. The CDR3 DNA reads as TGTGCCAGCCGCGCGCGACTAGCAGGGAACACAGATACGCAGTATTTT.

This sequence joins TRBV11-2 and TRBJ2-3; TRBD1 agrees at 7 bases. CDR1 is SGHAT, CDR2 FQNNGV, per germline. Trimming at V came to 5 bases and at J to 0 bases, leaving 8 bases not matched to a gene. This CDR3 has 16 amino acids. DNA of the CDR3: TGTGCCAGCAGCCTACAGGGGTACATTAGCACAGATACGCAGTATTTT. As protein: CASSLQGYISTDTQYF.

This clone was seen just once. The rearrangement joins TRBV6-2 or TRBV6-3 to TRBJ2-1, with 8 bases identical to TRBD2. Germline lookup yields CDR1 MNHEY and CDR2 SVGEGT. Germline trimming cut 5 bases from V and 10 bases from J; bases unmatched to any gene: 10. There are 14 residues in the CDR3. The CDR3 is CASSARGGVGEQFF. CDR3 coding DNA: TGTGCCAGCAGTGCACGGGGGGGCGTGGGAGAGCAGTTCTTC.

This clone has only one observation. The V gene is TRBV6-5, the J gene TRBJ2-5; 7 nucleotides match TRBD1. Per germline, CDR1 MNHEY and CDR2 SVGAGI. The CDR3 has 13 amino acids. Trimming removed 6 bases from V and 5 bases from J; junction bases left unmatched: 6. CDR3 bases: TGTGCCAGCAGCACCTCGACAGGGGAGACCCAGTACTTC. This gives the protein CASSTSTGETQYF.

This clone came up many times. V gene TRBV2 combines with J gene TRBJ1-2; TRBD1 matches at 8 bases. The CDR3 totals 13 residues. The germline V gene encodes CDR1 SNHLY and CDR2 FYNNEI. After removal of 4 bases from V and 8 bases from J, the junction contained 6 bases not matched to a gene. The CDR3 loop reads CASSVRAGGGYTF. The CDR3 DNA is TGTGCCAGCAGTGTGCGGGCAGGGGGCGGCTACACCTTC.

CDR3 in DNA: TGTGCCAGCAGCTTGACAGGGGAACAGCCCCAGCATTTT. It translates to CASSLTGEQPQHF. The gene calls are TRBV5-8 and TRBJ1-5; 7 bases align to TRBD1. Germline values: CDR1 SGHTS, CDR2 YDEGEE. The J segment lost 7 bases and the V segment lost 1 base, leaving 2 bases of the junction unmatched. The CDR3 has 13 residues.

The chain recombines TRBV5-4 with TRBJ1-2; D uncertain. The CDR3 is 12 amino acids. Germline V gives CDR1 SGHNT, CDR2 YYREEE (reference sequence). Deletions cut 0 bases from V and 3 bases from J, with 3 bases between. CDR3 loop: CASSLEHYGYTF. The CDR3 nucleotides read TGTGCCAGCAGCTTGGAGCACTATGGCTACACCTTC. The full variable domain, completed using reference TRBV5-4 and TRBJ1-2, is ETGVTQSPTHLIKTRGQQVTLRCSSQSGHNTVSWYQQALGQGPQFIFQYYREEENGRGNFPPRFSGLQFPNYSSELNVNALELDDSALYLCASSLEHYGYTFGSGTRLTVV.

In its sample, this clone was seen a few times. The chain uses TRBV4-3 and TRBJ1-4; D remains unclear. Germline lookup yields CDR1 LGHNA and CDR2 YSLEER. This CDR3 region has 18 residues. The V end lost 2 bases, the J end lost 8 bases, and 24 bases lay between the germline ends. The CDR3 nucleotides read TGCGCCAGCAGCCAAAGATCAAGGAGGGCCCCGGGTAGGGAAAAACTGTTTTTT. Encoded protein: CASSQRSRRAPGREKLFF.

This chain connects TRBV9 to TRBJ1-2; 7 nucleotides match TRBD1. Germline trimming cut 0 bases from V and 4 bases from J; bases unmatched to any gene: 3. The CDR3 runs 14 residues. Germline-derived CDR1 and CDR2 are SGDLS and YYNGEE. The CDR3 bases are TGTGCCAGCAGCGTAGGGCCAGGGGGCTATGGCTACACCTTC. It is translated as CASSVGPGGYGYTF.